This TCR beta chain was recovered during a study of post-analysis software for immune sequencing data. Overall study results and limits: In patients, 4 to 6 TRBV segments were more frequent than in controls, with TRBV5-6, TRBV5-1 and TRBV20-1 among them.

In its sample, this clonotype was seen a few times. The target antigen is unknown. TCR beta libraries were prepared from cDNA with unique molecular identifiers. Each CDR3 protein is one row after TCRdb ran MiXCR on the PCR reads. The sample lists fewer than 700,000 distinct CDR3 sequences; around 44% were seen once. The CDR3 is 14 amino acids. Germline V CDR1 and CDR2: LGHDT, YNNKEL (reference sequence). Germline trimming cut 1 base from V and 7 bases from J; bases unmatched to any gene: 4. The source of this sequence is a girl between 10 and 17 years old with multiple sclerosis. V gene TRBV3-1 combines with J gene TRBJ2-1, with 7 bases identical to TRBD2. Input material: blood. The CDR3 loop is CASSQVREWNEQFF. DNA for the CDR3: TGTGCCAGCAGCCAAGTGCGGGAGTGGAATGAGCAGTTCTTC.